This T cell receptor beta chain stems from a study of T cells in Graves' hyperthyroidism and ophthalmopathy. Study at large: Once the initial diagnosis was made, peripheral blood was obtained before any treatment.

Patients affected by ophthalmopathy presented a Clinical Activity Score of at least 3, a NOSPECS grade of at least 4, and disease duration below 3 months. Study observations and caveats: In blood, most of the thyroid clonotypes expanded above 0.001 were also present. Ophthalmopathy, which appeared later, was predicted by the model a median around 6.5 months before onset.

TCR beta CDR3 sequences were amplified from RNA transcripts. The HTBI primer set was used in a first-round RT-PCR of the TCR CDR3. TCRdb redid the calling of the multiplex PCR reads with MiXCR, one entry per CDR3 protein. The table shows around 540,000 distinct CDR3 sequences, with 15% to 20% occurring only once. CDR1 is DFQATT and CDR2 is SNEGSKA in the germline V gene (reference sequence). V was shortened by 3 bases and J by 1 base, with 15 bases between the two germline ends. The length of the CDR3 is 15 residues. Only a few counts were recorded for this clonotype. Its antigen is unidentified. The TCR originated in a young woman with Graves' ophthalmopathy. The rearrangement joins TRBV20-1 to TRBJ2-5; the D call may be TRBD1 or TRBD2 (5 bases each). Sequencing used blood. The CDR3 DNA is TGCAGTGCTAGGGCCGGGACCGCCGCCCAAGAGACCCAGTACTTC. Translation gives CSARAGTAAQETQYF.